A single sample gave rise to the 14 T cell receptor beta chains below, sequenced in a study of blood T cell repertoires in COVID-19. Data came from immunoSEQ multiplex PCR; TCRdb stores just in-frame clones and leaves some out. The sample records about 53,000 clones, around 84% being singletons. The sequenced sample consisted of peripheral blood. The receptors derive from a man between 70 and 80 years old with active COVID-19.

The CDR3: CASSYSPGTGRDEQFF. The DNA for the CDR3 is TGTGCCAGCAGTTACTCCCCCGGGACAGGGCGAGATGAGCAGTTCTTC. J is TRBJ2-1 and V is TRBV6-5; 9 positions match TRBD1. Germline CDR1 and CDR2: MNHEY and SVGAGI. V trimming: 0 bases; J trimming: 8 bases; junction bases outside the gene matches: 8. The CDR3 sequence is 16 residues long.

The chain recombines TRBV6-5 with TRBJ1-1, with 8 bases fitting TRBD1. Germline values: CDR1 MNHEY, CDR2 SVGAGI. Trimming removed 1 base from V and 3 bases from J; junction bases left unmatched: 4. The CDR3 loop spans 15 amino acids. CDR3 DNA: TGTGCCAGCAGTTACTGGGGGACAGGCGACACTGAAGCTTTCTTT. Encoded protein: CASSYWGTGDTEAFF.

The CDR3 loop reads CASSSDKEQYF. CDR3 nucleotides: TGTGCCAGCAGCTCGGACAAAGAGCAGTACTTC. The chain couples TRBV7-9 to TRBJ2-7; D possibly corresponds to TRBD1 (5 bases). This CDR3 is 11 amino acids long. The germline V gene has CDR1 SEHNR and CDR2 FQNEAQ (reference sequence). With 4 bases removed from V and 7 bases from J, the gap between germline ends came to 8 bases.

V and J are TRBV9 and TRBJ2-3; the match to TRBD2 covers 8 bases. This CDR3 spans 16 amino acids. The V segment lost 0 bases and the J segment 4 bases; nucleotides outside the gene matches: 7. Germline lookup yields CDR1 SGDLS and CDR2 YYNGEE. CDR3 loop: CASSVAPGGPSDTQYF. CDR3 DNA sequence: TGTGCCAGCAGCGTAGCCCCGGGGGGGCCTTCAGATACGCAGTATTTT.

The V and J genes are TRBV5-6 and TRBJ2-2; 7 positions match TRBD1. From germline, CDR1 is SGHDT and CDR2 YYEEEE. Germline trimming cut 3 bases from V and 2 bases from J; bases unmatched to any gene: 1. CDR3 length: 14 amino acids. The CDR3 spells CASSWTGNTGELFF. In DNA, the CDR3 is TGTGCCAGCAGCTGGACAGGAAACACCGGGGAGCTGTTTTTT.

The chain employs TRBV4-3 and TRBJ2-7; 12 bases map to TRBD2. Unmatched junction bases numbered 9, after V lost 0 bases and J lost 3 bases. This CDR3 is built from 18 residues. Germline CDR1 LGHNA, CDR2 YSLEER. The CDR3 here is CASSQERLAGGTGYEQYF. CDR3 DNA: TGCGCCAGCAGCCAAGAGAGGCTAGCGGGGGGGACCGGCTACGAGCAGTACTTC.

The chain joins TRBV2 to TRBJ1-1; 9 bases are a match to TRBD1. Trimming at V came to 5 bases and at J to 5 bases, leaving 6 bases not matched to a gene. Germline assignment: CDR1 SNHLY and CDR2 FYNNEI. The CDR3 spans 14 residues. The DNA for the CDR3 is TGTGCCAGCAGTTCACAGGGGGCGGGGACTGAAGCTTTCTTT. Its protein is CASSSQGAGTEAFF.

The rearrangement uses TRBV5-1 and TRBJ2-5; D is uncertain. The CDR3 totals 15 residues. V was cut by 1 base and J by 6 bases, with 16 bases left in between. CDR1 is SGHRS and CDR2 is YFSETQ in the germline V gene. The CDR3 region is CASSLSPESEQTQYF. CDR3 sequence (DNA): TGCGCCAGCAGCTTGAGCCCGGAGAGTGAACAGACCCAGTACTTC.

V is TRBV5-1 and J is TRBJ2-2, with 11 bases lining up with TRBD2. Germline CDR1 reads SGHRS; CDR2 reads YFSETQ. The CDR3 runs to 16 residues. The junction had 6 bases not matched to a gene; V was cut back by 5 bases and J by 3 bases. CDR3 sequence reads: CASSLQGLADTGELFF. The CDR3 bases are TGCGCCAGCAGTCTCCAGGGACTAGCGGACACCGGGGAGCTGTTTTTT.

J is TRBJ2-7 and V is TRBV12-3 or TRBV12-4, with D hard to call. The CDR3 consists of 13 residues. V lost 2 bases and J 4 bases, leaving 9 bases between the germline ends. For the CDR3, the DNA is TGTGCCAGCAGTTTAAACAGAGTGTACGAGCAGTACTTC. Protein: CASSLNRVYEQYF.

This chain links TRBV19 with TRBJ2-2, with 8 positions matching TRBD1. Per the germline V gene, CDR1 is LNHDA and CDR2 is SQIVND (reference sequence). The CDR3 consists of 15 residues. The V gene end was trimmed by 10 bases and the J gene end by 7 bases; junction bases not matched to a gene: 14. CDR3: CATTTPGGAVGELFF. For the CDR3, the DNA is TGTGCCACCACAACGCCAGGGGGCGCCGTCGGGGAGCTGTTTTTT.

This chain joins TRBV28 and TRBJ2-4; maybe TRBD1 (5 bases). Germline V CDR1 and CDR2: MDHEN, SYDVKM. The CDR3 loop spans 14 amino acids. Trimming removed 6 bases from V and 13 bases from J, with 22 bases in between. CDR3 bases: TGTGCCAGCAGCCCGCAGGGCCCGGTCATTTCCCAGTACTTC. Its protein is CASSPQGPVISQYF.

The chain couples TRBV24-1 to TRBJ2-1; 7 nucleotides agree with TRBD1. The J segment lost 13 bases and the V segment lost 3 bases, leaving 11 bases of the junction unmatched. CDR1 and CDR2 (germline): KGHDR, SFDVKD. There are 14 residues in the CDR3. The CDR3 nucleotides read TGTGCCACCAGTGATCAACCCACCCAGGGGGATCAGTTCTTC. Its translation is CATSDQPTQGDQFF.

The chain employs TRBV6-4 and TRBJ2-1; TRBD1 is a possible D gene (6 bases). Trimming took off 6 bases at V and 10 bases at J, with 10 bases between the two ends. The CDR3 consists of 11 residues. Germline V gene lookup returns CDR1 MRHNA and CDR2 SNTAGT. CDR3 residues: CASSWTAEQFF. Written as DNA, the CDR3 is TGTGCCAGCAGCTGGACAGCAGAGCAGTTCTTC.